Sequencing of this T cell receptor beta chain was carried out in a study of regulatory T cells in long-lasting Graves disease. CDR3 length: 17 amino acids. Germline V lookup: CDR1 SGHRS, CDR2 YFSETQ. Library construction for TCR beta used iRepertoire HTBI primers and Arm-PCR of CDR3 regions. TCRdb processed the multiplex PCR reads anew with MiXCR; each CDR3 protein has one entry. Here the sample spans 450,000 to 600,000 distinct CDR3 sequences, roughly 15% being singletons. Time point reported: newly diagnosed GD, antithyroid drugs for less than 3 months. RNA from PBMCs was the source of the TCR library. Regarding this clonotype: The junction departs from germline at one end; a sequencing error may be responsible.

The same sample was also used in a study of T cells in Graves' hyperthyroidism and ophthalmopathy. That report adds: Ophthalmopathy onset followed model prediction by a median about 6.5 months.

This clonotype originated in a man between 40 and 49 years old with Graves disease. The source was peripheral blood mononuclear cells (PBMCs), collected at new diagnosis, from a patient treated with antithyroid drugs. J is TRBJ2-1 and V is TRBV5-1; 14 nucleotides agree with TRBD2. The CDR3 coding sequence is TGTGCCAGCAGCTTGTTAGGGACTAGCGGGAGATTCGATGAGCAGTTCTTC. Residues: CASSLLGTSGRFDEQFF.